This T cell receptor beta chain was obtained from a study of radiotherapy plus CTLA-4 blockade in lung cancer. The study's findings and limits: There was expansion of tumor-derived TCR clones in blood after radiotherapy plus ipilimumab.

Comments on this clone: The antigen is undetermined.

The germline gives CDR1 MNHEY, CDR2 SVGAGI. The CDR3 runs to 16 residues. Trimming removed 4 bases from V and 5 bases from J; junction bases left unmatched: 8. Participants had chemo-refractory metastatic non-small-cell lung cancer and were treated with focal radiation plus ipilimumab CTLA-4 blockade. Method: immunoSEQ multiplex PCR; TCRdb's copy keeps in-frame clones and lacks some. The table records about 72,000 clones, around 80% of them present only once. The sequence was collected from a human donor with non-small cell lung cancer who had a complete response to radiotherapy plus ipilimumab. V gene TRBV6-5 combines with J gene TRBJ2-4, with TRBD1 identical over 10 bases. The material sequenced was peripheral blood, taken from a patient treated with radiotherapy plus ipilimumab. CDR3 sequence (DNA): TGTGCCAGCAGTTCAAGGGGACAGGGGTCACAAAACATTCAGTACTTC. It encodes CASSSRGQGSQNIQYF.